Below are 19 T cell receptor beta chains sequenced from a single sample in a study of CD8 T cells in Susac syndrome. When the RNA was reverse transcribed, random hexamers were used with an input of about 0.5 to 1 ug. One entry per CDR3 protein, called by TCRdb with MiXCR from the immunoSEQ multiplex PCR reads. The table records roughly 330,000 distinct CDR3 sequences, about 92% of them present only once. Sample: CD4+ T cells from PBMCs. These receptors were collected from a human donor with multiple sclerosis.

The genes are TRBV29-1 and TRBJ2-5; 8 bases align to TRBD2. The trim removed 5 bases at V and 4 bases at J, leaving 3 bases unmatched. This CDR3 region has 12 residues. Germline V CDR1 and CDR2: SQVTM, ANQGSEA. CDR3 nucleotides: TGCAGCGTTCAAAGCGGGAGAGAGACCCAGTACTTC. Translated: CSVQSGRETQYF. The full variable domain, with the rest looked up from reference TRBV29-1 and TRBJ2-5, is SAVISQKPSRDICQRGTSLTIQCQVDSQVTMMFWYRQQPGQSLTLIATANQGSEATYESGFVIDKFPISRPNLTFSTLTVSNMSPEDSSIYLCSVQSGRETQYFGPGTRLLVL.

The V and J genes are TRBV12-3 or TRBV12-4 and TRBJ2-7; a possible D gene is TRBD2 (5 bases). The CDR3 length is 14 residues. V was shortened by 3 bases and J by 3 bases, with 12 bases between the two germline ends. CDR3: CASSFGLGGYEQYF. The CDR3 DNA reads TGTGCCAGCAGTTTTGGACTCGGAGGCTACGAGCAGTACTTC.

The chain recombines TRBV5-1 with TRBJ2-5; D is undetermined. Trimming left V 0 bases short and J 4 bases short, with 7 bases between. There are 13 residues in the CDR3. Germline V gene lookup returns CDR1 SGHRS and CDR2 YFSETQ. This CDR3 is CASSLEAGETQYF. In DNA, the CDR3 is TGCGCCAGCAGCTTGGAGGCAGGAGAGACCCAGTACTTC.

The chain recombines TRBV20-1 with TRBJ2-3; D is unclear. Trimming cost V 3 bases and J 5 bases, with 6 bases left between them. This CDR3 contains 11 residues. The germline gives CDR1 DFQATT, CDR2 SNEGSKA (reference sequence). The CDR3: CSASGIDTQYF. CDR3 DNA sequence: TGCAGTGCTAGCGGCATAGATACGCAGTATTTT.

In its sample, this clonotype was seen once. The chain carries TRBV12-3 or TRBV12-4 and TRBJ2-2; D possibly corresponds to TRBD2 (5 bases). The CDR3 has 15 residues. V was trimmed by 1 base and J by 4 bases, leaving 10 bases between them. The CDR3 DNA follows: TGTGCCAGCAGTTTAGGGGCCCGGGGCACCGGGGAGCTGTTTTTT. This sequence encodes CASSLGARGTGELFF.

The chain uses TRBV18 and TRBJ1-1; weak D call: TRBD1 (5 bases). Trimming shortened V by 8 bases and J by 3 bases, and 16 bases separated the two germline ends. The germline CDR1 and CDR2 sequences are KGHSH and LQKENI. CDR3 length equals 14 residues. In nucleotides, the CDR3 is TGTGCCAGCATCAGGAATGGCAGGGACACTGAAGCTTTCTTT. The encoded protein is CASIRNGRDTEAFF.

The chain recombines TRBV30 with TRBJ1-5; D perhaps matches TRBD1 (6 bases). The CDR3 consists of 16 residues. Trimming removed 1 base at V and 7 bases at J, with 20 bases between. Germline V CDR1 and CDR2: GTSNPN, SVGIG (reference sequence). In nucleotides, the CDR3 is TGTGCCTGGAGTGGACGGGGCAGGGGACGAGGGCAGCCCCAGCATTTT. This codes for CAWSGRGRGRGQPQHF.

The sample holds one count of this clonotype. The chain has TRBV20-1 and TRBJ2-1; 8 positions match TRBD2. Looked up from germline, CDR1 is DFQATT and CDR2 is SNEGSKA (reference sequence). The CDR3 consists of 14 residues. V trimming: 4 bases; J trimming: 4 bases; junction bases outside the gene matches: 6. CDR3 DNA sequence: TGCAGTGCTAACGGGGGGGCTTATTACAATGAGCAGTTCTTC. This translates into CSANGGAYYNEQFF.

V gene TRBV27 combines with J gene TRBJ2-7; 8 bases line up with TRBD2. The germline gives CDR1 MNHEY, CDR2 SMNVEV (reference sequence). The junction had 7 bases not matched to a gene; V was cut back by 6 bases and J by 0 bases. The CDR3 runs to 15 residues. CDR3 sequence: CASSPTSARSYEQYF. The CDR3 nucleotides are TGTGCCAGCAGCCCGACTAGCGCCCGCTCCTACGAGCAGTACTTC.

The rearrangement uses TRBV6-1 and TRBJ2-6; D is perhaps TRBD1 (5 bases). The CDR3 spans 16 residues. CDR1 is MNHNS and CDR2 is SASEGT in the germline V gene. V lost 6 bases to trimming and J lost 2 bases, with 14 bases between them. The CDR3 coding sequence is TGTGCCAGCAGGGGAAGCAGGGAACCTGGGGCCAACGTCCTGACTTTC. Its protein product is CASRGSREPGANVLTF.

CDR3 nucleotide sequence: TGTGCCAGCAGCTCCACCGGGACTAGCTTCGAGCAGTACTTC. Its protein is CASSSTGTSFEQYF. The V and J genes are TRBV7-8 and TRBJ2-7; 9 nucleotides agree with TRBD2. CDR3 size: 14 residues. From germline, CDR1 is SGHVS and CDR2 FQNEAQ. The J segment lost 6 bases and the V segment lost 4 bases, leaving 7 bases of the junction unmatched.

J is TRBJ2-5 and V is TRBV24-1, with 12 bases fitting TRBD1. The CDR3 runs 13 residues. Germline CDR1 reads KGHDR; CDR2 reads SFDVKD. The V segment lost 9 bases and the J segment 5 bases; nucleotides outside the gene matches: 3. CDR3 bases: TGTGCCACCGGGACAGGGGGCATGGAGACCCAGTACTTC. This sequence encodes CATGTGGMETQYF.

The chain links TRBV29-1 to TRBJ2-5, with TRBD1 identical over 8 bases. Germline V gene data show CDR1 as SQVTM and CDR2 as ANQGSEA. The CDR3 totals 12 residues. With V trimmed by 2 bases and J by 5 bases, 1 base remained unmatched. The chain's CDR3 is CSVEHRGETQYF. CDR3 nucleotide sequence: TGCAGCGTTGAACACAGGGGGGAGACCCAGTACTTC.

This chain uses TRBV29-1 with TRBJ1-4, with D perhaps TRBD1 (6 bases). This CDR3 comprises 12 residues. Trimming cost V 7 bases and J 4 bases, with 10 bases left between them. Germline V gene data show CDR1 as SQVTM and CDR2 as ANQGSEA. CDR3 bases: TGCAGCGCGACAGGTCATAATGAAAAACTGTTTTTT. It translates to CSATGHNEKLFF. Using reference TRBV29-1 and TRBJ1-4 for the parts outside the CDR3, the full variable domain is SAVISQKPSRDICQRGTSLTIQCQVDSQVTMMFWYRQQPGQSLTLIATANQGSEATYESGFVIDKFPISRPNLTFSTLTVSNMSPEDSSIYLCSATGHNEKLFFGSGTQLSVL.

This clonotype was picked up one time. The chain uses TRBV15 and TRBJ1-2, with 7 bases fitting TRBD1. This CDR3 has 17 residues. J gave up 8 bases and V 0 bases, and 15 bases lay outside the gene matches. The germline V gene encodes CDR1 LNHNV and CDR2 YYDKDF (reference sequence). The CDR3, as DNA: TGTGCCACCAGCAGAGACGACTGGGGGGTCCGAGGGGGCGGCTACACCTTC. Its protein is CATSRDDWGVRGGGYTF.

CDR3 coding DNA: TGCAGCGCTCTGGGACTAGCTTATGAGCAGTTCTTC. Protein: CSALGLAYEQFF. The gene calls are TRBV29-1 and TRBJ2-1; TRBD2 agrees at 9 bases. The CDR3 spans 12 residues. CDR1 and CDR2 from the germline V gene are SQVTM and ANQGSEA. With 7 bases clipped from V and 8 bases from J, the junction kept 6 bases outside the gene matches.

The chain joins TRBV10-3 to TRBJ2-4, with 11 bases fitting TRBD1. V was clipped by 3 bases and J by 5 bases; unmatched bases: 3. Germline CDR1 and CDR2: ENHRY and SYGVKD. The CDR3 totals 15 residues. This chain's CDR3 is CAISDGTGGQNIQYF. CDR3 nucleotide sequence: TGTGCCATCAGTGACGGGACAGGGGGACAAAACATTCAGTACTTC.

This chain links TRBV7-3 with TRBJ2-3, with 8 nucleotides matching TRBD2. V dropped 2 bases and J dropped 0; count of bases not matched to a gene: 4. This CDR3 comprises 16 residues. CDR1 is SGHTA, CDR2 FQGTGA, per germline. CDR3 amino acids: CASSLVASGSTDTQYF. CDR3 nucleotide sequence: TGTGCCAGCAGCTTAGTAGCTAGCGGGAGCACAGATACGCAGTATTTT.

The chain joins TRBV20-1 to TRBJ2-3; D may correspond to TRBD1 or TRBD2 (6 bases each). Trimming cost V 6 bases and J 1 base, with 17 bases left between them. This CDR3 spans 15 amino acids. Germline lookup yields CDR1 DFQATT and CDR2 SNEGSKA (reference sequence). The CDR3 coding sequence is TGCAGTGCCAGTGGGGGGCAACTAGGCACAGATACGCAGTATTTT. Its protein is CSASGGQLGTDTQYF.